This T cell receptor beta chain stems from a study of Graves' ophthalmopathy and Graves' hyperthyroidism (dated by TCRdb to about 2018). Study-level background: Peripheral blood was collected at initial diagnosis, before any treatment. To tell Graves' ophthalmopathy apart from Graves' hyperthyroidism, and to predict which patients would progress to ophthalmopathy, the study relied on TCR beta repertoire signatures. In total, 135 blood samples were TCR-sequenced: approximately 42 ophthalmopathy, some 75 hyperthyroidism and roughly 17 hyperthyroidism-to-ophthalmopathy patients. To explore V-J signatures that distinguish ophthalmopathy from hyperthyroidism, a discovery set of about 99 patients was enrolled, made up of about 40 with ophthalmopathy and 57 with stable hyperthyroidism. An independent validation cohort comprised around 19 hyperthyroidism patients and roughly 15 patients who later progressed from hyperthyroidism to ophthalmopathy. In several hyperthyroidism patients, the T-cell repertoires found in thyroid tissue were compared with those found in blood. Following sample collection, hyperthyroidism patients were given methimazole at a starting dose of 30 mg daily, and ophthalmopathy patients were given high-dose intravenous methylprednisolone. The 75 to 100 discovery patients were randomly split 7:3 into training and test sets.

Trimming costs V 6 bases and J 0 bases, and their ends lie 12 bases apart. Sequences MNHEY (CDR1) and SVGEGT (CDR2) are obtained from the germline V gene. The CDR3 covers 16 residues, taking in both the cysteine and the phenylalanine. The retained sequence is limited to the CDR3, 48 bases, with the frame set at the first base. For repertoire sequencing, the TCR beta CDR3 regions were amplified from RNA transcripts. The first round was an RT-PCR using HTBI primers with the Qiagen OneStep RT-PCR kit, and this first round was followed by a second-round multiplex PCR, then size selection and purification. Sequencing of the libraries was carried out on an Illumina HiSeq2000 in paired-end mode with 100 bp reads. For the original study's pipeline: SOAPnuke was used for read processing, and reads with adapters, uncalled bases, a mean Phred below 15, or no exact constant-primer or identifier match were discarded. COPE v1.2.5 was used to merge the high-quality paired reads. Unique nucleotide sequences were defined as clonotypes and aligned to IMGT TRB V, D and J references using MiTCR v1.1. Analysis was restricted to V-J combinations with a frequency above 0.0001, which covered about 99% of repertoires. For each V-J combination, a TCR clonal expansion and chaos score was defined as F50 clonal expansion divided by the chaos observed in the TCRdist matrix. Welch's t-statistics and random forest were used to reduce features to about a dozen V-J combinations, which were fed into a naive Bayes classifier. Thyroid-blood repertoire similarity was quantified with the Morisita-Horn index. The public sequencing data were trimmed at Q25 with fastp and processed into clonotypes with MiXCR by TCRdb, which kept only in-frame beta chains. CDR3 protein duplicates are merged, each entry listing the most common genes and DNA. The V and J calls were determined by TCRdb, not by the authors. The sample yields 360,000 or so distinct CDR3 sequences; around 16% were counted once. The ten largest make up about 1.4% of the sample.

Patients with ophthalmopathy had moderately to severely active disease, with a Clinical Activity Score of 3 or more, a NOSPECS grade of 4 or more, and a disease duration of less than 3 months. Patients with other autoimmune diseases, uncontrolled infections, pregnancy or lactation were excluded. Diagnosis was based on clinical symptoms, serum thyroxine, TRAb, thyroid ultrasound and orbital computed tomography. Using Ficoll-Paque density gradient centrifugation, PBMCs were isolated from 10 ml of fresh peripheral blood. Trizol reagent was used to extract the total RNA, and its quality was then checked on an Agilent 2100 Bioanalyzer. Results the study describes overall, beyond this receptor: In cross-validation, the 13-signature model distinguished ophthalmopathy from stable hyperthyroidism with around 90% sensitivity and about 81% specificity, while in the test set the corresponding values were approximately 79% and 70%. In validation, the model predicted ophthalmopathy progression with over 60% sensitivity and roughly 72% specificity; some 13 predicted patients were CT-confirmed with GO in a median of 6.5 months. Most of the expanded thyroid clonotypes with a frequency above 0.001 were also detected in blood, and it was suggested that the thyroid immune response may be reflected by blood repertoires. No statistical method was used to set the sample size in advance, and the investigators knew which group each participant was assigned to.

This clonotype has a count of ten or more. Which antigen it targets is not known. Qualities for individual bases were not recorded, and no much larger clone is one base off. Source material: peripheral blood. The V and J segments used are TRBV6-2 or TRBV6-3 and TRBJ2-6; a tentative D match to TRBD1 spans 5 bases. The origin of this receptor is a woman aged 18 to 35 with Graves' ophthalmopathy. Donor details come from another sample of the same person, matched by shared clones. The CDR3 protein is CASSRRDTSGANVLTF. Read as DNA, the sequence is TGTGCCAGCAGCCGCAGGGATACCTCTGGGGCCAACGTCCTGACTTTC.